This T cell receptor beta chain came from a study of blood T cells in healthy people across ages. General study points: For the donors, CMV status was unknown and possibly confounded expanded clonotype changes. Naive T cell percentage showed a strong correlation with the diversity of TCR beta.

There are a few counts of this clonotype. Its antigen is not known. It was with a sample-barcoded 5' primer and a J-beta primer mix that a second PCR of about 7 to 12 cycles was run. CDR3-containing paired-end reads numbered at least 2.5 million in each sample. TCRdb ran MiXCR on the 5' RACE reads and lists one entry per CDR3 protein. The sample lists roughly 1,500,000 distinct CDR3 sequences; roughly a third were seen once. The germline CDR1 and CDR2 sequences are DFQATT and SNEGSKA (reference sequence). Trimming at V came to 2 bases and at J to 5 bases, leaving 5 bases not matched to a gene. The CDR3 contains 15 residues.

V and J are TRBV20-1 and TRBJ2-5; 13 nucleotides agree with TRBD2. Sequenced: blood. The sequence was collected from a woman between 25 and 40 years old in good health. Here the CDR3 reads CSARTSGRAGETQYF. The CDR3 DNA follows: TGCAGTGCTAGAACTAGCGGGAGGGCCGGGGAGACCCAGTACTTC.